This T cell receptor beta chain was retrieved from a study of T cells after yellow fever vaccination. The CDR3 runs to 15 residues. Germline CDR1 reads SGHTA; CDR2 reads FQGNSA. V was clipped by 4 bases and J by 6 bases, with 17 bases between them. This clonotype was observed a handful of times. A process of 5'RACE template switching, which added a universal primer site and UMIs, was used to make TCR cDNA. Via MiXCR, TCRdb re-called the 5' RACE reads, giving one row per CDR3 protein. The top ten clones hold 13% to 15% of a sample with approximately 550,000 distinct CDR3 sequences, 15% to 20% of them seen once.

This sequence joins TRBV7-2 and TRBJ2-3; D is possibly TRBD2 (6 bases). This TCR was recovered from a man under 40 who received the YFV17D yellow fever vaccine. The sample in question was PBMCs, obtained 15 days after the yellow fever booster vaccination. The CDR3 sequence: CASSSGTRGLDTQYF. In nucleotides, the CDR3 is TGTGCCAGCAGCTCTGGGACCCGGGGGTTGGATACGCAGTATTTT.